These T cell receptor beta chains were read from a single sample in a study of shared clonotypes between healthy human individuals. TCRdb keeps only in-frame clones here, not all; method: immunoSEQ multiplex PCR. Among millions of clones listed, around 93% were seen once. Sample: naive CD8+ T cells from PBMCs. The receptors shown here come from a man younger than 30 in good health. Some clones in this sample may be carry-over from other donors' samples. CDR3s include the opening cysteine and the closing phenylalanine or tryptophan. The D gene is left open where the match is weak. Clone size appears in some rows only: once, few, many, or a class for an expanded clone.

clone_size j_call d_call v_call cdr3_nt cdr3_aa
- TRBJ2-1 - TRBV13 TGTGCCAGCAGCTTGGTGTTGGGAGATTACAATGAGCAGTTCTTC CASSLVLGDYNEQFF
once TRBJ2-3 TRBD1 TRBV29-1 TGCAGCGTTGACCCGATCGAAGGACAGGGTTTTGATACGCAGTATTTT CSVDPIEGQGFDTQYF
- TRBJ2-7 TRBD2 TRBV5-4 TGTGCCAGCAGCTCCCGGGGACTAGCGGGCTACGAGCAGTACTTC CASSSRGLAGYEQYF
- TRBJ2-1 TRBD2 TRBV7-2 TGTGCCAGCAACTCAGAAGCGGGAGGGTTCTACAATGAGCAGTTCTTC CASNSEAGGFYNEQFF
- TRBJ2-2 TRBD2 TRBV4-1 TGCGCCAGCAGCCATGGGGAGGGACTAGCGGGGGTCACCGGGGAGCTGTTTTTT CASSHGEGLAGVTGELFF
- TRBJ1-2 - TRBV6-1 TGTGCCAGCAGTGAAGCCGAGCCCATCTTC CASSEAEPIF
- TRBJ2-5 TRBD1 TRBV28 TGTGCCAGCACTACCGGGACAGAAGGGATAGGTGAGACCCAGTACTTC CASTTGTEGIGETQYF
- TRBJ2-1 - TRBV15 TGTGCCACCAGCAGAGTAACTAGTCGGCCCTATAATGAGCAGTTCTTC CATSRVTSRPYNEQFF
- TRBJ2-1 - TRBV27 TGTGCCAGCAGTTTAACCCACCCAGGTGCTGAGCAGTTCTTC CASSLTHPGAEQFF
- TRBJ2-4 - TRBV4-2 TGTGCCAGCAGCCAAGATGGCACGCAAAACATTCAGTACTTC CASSQDGTQNIQYF
- TRBJ2-7 - TRBV28 TGTGCCAGCAGTTTATCCCCTCAGGGTTTGCTGTACTTC CASSLSPQGLLYF
- TRBJ1-2 TRBD1 TRBV27 TGTGCCAGCAGGACAGGGGTGGGGGGGCATGGCTACACCTTC CASRTGVGGHGYTF
- TRBJ1-3 - TRBV7-9 TGTGCCAGCCCGCAAGGAAACACCATATATTTT CASPQGNTIYF
- TRBJ1-1 TRBD1 TRBV27 TGTGCCAGCAGGTCGGGAGGGGGCGGCACTGAAGCTTTCTTT CASRSGGGGTEAFF
few TRBJ2-1 - TRBV6-5 TGTGCCAGCAGTTACTCGGAGGGGGCCAATGAGCAGTTCTTC CASSYSEGANEQFF
- TRBJ1-1 - TRBV4-3 TGCGCCAGCAGCCAAGATACCGGGGGGGGCCGGGAAGCTTTCTTT CASSQDTGGGREAFF
once TRBJ2-1 - TRBV5-6 TGTGCCAGCAGCTCAGGGGAGTCGTACAATGAGCAGTTCTTC CASSSGESYNEQFF
- TRBJ2-3 TRBD2 TRBV28 TGTGCCAGCGCGTTTAGCGGGACCACAGATACGCAGTATTTT CASAFSGTTDTQYF
- TRBJ1-2 TRBD1 TRBV5-6 TGTGCCAGCAGCCTAGAGACAGGGTCATATGGCTACACCTTC CASSLETGSYGYTF
- TRBJ2-7 - TRBV2 TGTGCCAACTACCGCTTCACAGGCTCCTACGAGCAGTACTTC CANYRFTGSYEQYF
- TRBJ1-5 - TRBV21-1 - CASSKVGGGAFDSNQPQHF
- TRBJ2-2 TRBD2 TRBV4-1 TGCGCCAGCAGCCAAGTATGGCGGGAGGGTATAAACACCGGGGAGCTGTTTTTT CASSQVWREGINTGELFF
- TRBJ2-7 - TRBV27 TGTGCCAGCAGTCTAGGCTCTACCTACGAGCAGTACTTC CASSLGSTYEQYF
- TRBJ1-4 - TRBV6-5 TGTGCCAGCAGTTACGTTCAGGGGAATGAAAAACTGTTTTTT CASSYVQGNEKLFF
- TRBJ2-1 TRBD2 TRBV6-5 TGTGCCAGCAGTTACCGACTAGCGGGACCGTACAATGAGCAGTTCTTC CASSYRLAGPYNEQFF
once TRBJ2-7 - TRBV9 TGTGCCAGCAGCGTAGGAGGACTCTACGAGCAGTACTTC CASSVGGLYEQYF
- TRBJ2-5 - TRBV5-1 TGCGCCAGCAGTGTAAGTCCCCGGGTGGGGGAAGCGGAGACCCAGTACTTC CASSVSPRVGEAETQYF
- TRBJ2-7 TRBD2 TRBV28 TGTGCCAGCAGTCCACTAGGCGGGAGGGGCCTGGAGCAGTACTTC CASSPLGGRGLEQYF
once TRBJ2-7 TRBD1 TRBV5-1 TGCGCCAGCAGCCTGAGGACAGGGTGGAACGAGCAGTACTTC CASSLRTGWNEQYF
once TRBJ2-5 - TRBV4-1 TGCGCCAGCAGCCAAGGAGGGTGGGAGACCCAGTACTTC CASSQGGWETQYF
- TRBJ1-2 - TRBV6-6 TGTGCCAGCAGTTTAGGACCTAACTATGGCTACACCTTC CASSLGPNYGYTF
- TRBJ1-1 - TRBV5-6 TGTGCCAGCAGCTTGCGGGGGGAGGCTGAAGCTTTCTTT CASSLRGEAEAFF
- TRBJ1-2 - TRBV28 TGTGCCAGCACCTTCCCCGGATCGGCCCTTGGCTACACCTTC CASTFPGSALGYTF
few TRBJ1-1 TRBD1 TRBV19 TGTGCCAGTAGGAGGACAGGGGCGAACACTGAAGCTTTCTTT CASRRTGANTEAFF
- TRBJ1-1 - TRBV19 TGTGCCAGTAGTATTTTCGTGGGCTCGGGGTACACTGAAGCTTTCTTT CASSIFVGSGYTEAFF
- TRBJ2-7 - TRBV7-9 TGTGCCAGCAGCGCAGGACAGTCCTCCTACGAGCAGTACTTC CASSAGQSSYEQYF
once TRBJ2-2 - TRBV28 TGTGCCAGCAGCTTCCCTATCGGGACACAAACCGGGGAGCTGTTTTTT CASSFPIGTQTGELFF
- TRBJ1-4 - TRBV7-9 TGTGCCAGCAGCTCTGGGACCCGGGAAAAACTGTTTTTT CASSSGTREKLFF
- TRBJ2-2 TRBD2 TRBV18 TGTGCCAGCTCACGATCCGGGACTAGCGGGAGTGGAACCGGGGAGCTGTTTTTT CASSRSGTSGSGTGELFF
- TRBJ1-2 - TRBV5-1 TGCGCCAGCAGCTGGGACACTGGGTCTGGCTACACCTTC CASSWDTGSGYTF
- TRBJ2-7 - TRBV7-9 TGTGCCAGCAGCTTACCCGACAGCCAGAGCCCCTACGAGCAGTACTTC CASSLPDSQSPYEQYF
- TRBJ2-1 TRBD1 TRBV5-6 TGTGCCAGCAGGACCGGGACAGGGTACGTCAATGAGCAGTTCTTC CASRTGTGYVNEQFF
- TRBJ2-7 TRBD2 TRBV4-1 TGCGCCAGCAGCCAACGGCTAGCGGATACCTACGAGCAGTACTTC CASSQRLADTYEQYF
- TRBJ2-7 - TRBV27 TGTGCCAGCAGTCCCACCAGGGGCCCCCTCGAGCAGTACTTC CASSPTRGPLEQYF
once TRBJ2-3 - TRBV29-1 TGCAGCGTCCGTGTGGATACGCAGTATTTT CSVRVDTQYF
- TRBJ1-1 - TRBV28 TGTGCCAGCACCCGTGTCGCCCAACAACAACCCACTGAAGCTTTCTTT CASTRVAQQQPTEAFF
- TRBJ1-5 - TRBV30 TGTGCCTGGAGTTGGGGGGCGCGGGATCAGCCCCAGCATTTT CAWSWGARDQPQHF
- TRBJ1-5 - TRBV5-1 TGCGCCAGCAGCTTGGGGGGATTGGGGAATCAGCCCCAGCATTTT CASSLGGLGNQPQHF
- TRBJ1-3 TRBD1 TRBV10-3 TGTGCCACCAAAGACCTCGGACAGGTGGGAAACACCATATATTTT CATKDLGQVGNTIYF
once TRBJ1-2 - TRBV11-2 TGTGCCAGCAGCTCCACTGCTGGCTACACCTTC CASSSTAGYTF
- TRBJ2-2 - TRBV11-3 TGTGCCAGCAGCTTACAAGGAGGCACCGGGGAGCTGTTTTTT CASSLQGGTGELFF
- TRBJ1-1 TRBD1 TRBV14 TGTGCCAGCAGCCTGGGACAGGGATCTGAAGCTTTCTTT CASSLGQGSEAFF